This TCR beta chain appears in the sequencing data of a study of vaccination effects on CD4 cells after COVID-19. Across the whole study: The second dose preceded post-vaccine samples by a median of 72 days.

Viral peptide pools were used in the ViraFEST assay to expand antigen-specific CD4+ T cells, and sequencing came afterward. Cells that had been cultured for nine to eleven days were the source of isolated CD4+ T cells. All participants had two doses of either the BNT162b2 or mRNA-1273 vaccine. It was on days 3 and 7 that half the medium was replaced with IL-2 medium. Note on this clone: The antigen is unknown.

Only in-frame clones appear in the TCRdb table, and some are missing; sequencing was by immunoSEQ multiplex PCR. This sample carries tens of thousands of clones, 76% of them seen once, and the ten largest clones take around 0.94%. There are 15 residues in the CDR3. Germline CDR1 and CDR2: MDHEN and SYDVKM. Germline trimming cut 3 bases from V and 4 bases from J; bases unmatched to any gene: 7. General study results and limits: Convalescent patients were scarce, and early post-infection timepoints were absent. Marked clonal contraction was seen late after vaccination (in both infection- and vaccine-induced clones).

The input for sequencing was CD4+ T cells from PBMCs cultured with HCoV-OC43 spike peptides, taken after COVID-19 vaccination. The sample's subset: HCoV-OC43 spike overlapping peptide pool stimulation. The receptor's source is a human donor who received a COVID-19 vaccine. The chain joins TRBV28 to TRBJ1-2; 8 bases line up with TRBD1. The chain's CDR3 is CASSFLQGAIYGYTF. The CDR3 DNA follows: TGTGCCAGCAGTTTTCTCCAGGGGGCTATCTATGGCTACACCTTC.